The next 24 T cell receptor beta chains were all read from a single sample in a study of PD-L1 blockade in urothelial cancer. The repertoire was sequenced with immunoSEQ multiplex PCR; TCRdb's copy has only in-frame clones and lacks some. The table has about 84,000 clones, around 80% seen once. The material was PBMCs, obtained around atezolizumab (anti-PD-L1) treatment. These receptors all stem from a man between 70 and 80 years old with urothelial cancer.

This chain links TRBV4-2 with TRBJ2-3, with TRBD2 identical over 10 bases. CDR1 LGHNA and CDR2 YNFKEQ come from the germline V gene. CDR3 size: 18 residues. V shed 3 bases and J 1 base; nucleotides not matched to a gene: 10. CDR3 loop: CASSQAGLAVLGTDTQYF. The CDR3 nucleotides read TGTGCCAGCAGCCAGGCAGGACTAGCGGTGCTAGGCACAGATACGCAGTATTTT.

The chain employs TRBV5-6 and TRBJ1-1; 7 positions agree with TRBD1. CDR3 size: 14 residues. Germline loops: CDR1 SGHDT, CDR2 YYEEEE. Losses at the gene ends were 4 bases for V and 6 bases for J; bases not matched to a gene: 9. CDR3 coding DNA: TGTGCCAGCAGCCTAAGACAGGGAGTGGCTGAAGCTTTCTTT. Translating gives CASSLRQGVAEAFF.

This chain links TRBV28 with TRBJ1-1; D is possibly TRBD1 (6 bases). In germline, CDR1 is MDHEN, CDR2 SYDVKM. The CDR3 runs 12 residues. V was clipped by 3 bases and J by 10 bases, with 12 bases between them. The CDR3 sequence is CASSFWEQGAFF. The CDR3, as DNA: TGTGCCAGCAGTTTTTGGGAACAGGGAGCTTTCTTT.

This chain links TRBV18 with TRBJ2-7; 12 nucleotides align to TRBD1. The V and J ends lost 5 bases and 6 bases, in that order; junction bases with no gene match: 11. Germline V lookup: CDR1 KGHSH, CDR2 LQKENI. The CDR3 loop spans 16 amino acids. The CDR3 reads CASSYYRDRGPGEQYF. DNA for the CDR3: TGTGCCAGCTCATATTACCGGGACAGGGGGCCCGGCGAGCAGTACTTC. Full variable domain (missing parts from reference TRBV18 and TRBJ2-7): NAGVMQNPRHLVRRRGQEARLRCSPMKGHSHVYWYRQLPEEGLKFMVYLQKENIIDESGMPKERFSAEFPKEGPSILRIQQVVRGDSAAYFCASSYYRDRGPGEQYFGPGTRLTVT.

This clone was picked up a small number of times. The chain uses TRBV10-3 and TRBJ2-3; the match to TRBD2 covers 7 bases. The germline V gene encodes CDR1 ENHRY and CDR2 SYGVKD. The CDR3 is 15 residues long. V was clipped by 3 bases and J by 2 bases; unmatched bases: 5. CDR3 residues: CAISDKRGPTDTQYF. The CDR3 region has the DNA TGTGCCATCAGTGATAAGCGGGGACCCACAGATACGCAGTATTTT.

In this sample, this clone turned up once. The rearrangement uses TRBV5-1 and TRBJ2-2; possibly TRBD1 for D (6 bases). Germline values: CDR1 SGHRS, CDR2 YFSETQ. V lost 4 bases, J lost 1 base, and 11 bases lay in between. The CDR3 has 15 amino acids. CDR3 region: CASSGGHLNTGELFF. CDR3 nucleotide sequence: TGCGCCAGCAGCGGGGGACACTTGAACACCGGGGAGCTGTTTTTT.

This rearrangement joins TRBV10-1 to TRBJ2-3; TRBD2 aligns across 10 bases. Trimming cost V 0 bases and J 4 bases; bases outside gene matches: 4. The CDR3 covers 16 residues. CDR1 is WNHNN and CDR2 is SYGVQD in the germline V gene (reference sequence). CDR3 amino acids: CASSESQRGGPDTQYF. As DNA, the CDR3 is TGCGCCAGCAGTGAGTCCCAGCGGGGGGGCCCAGATACGCAGTATTTT.

The chain is built from TRBV2 and TRBJ2-2, with D possibly matching TRBD1 (6 bases). The CDR3 length is 13 residues. V was clipped by 5 bases and J by 7 bases, with 11 bases between them. Germline V CDR1 and CDR2: SNHLY, FYNNEI. The CDR3 region is CASSRDTDGELFF. The DNA for the CDR3 is TGTGCCAGCAGTAGGGACACCGACGGGGAGCTGTTTTTT. The full variable domain, rest sourced from reference TRBV2 and TRBJ2-2, is EPEVTQTPSHQVTQMGQEVILRCVPISNHLYFYWYRQILGQKVEFLVSFYNNEISEKSEIFDDQFSVERPDGSNFTLKIRSTKLEDSAMYFCASSRDTDGELFFGEGSRLTVL.

The rearrangement joins TRBV2 to TRBJ2-7, with TRBD2 identical over 10 bases. CDR3 length: 14 amino acids. Germline lookup yields CDR1 SNHLY and CDR2 FYNNEI. J gave up 5 bases and V 6 bases, and 7 bases lay outside the gene matches. The CDR3 nucleotides read TGTGCCAGCAGGGCGGGACTAGCGAGGAACGAGCAGTACTTC. It codes for CASRAGLARNEQYF. Together with reference TRBV2 and TRBJ2-7, the CDR3 gives the full variable domain: EPEVTQTPSHQVTQMGQEVILRCVPISNHLYFYWYRQILGQKVEFLVSFYNNEISEKSEIFDDQFSVERPDGSNFTLKIRSTKLEDSAMYFCASRAGLARNEQYFGPGTRLTVT.

The chain links TRBV4-3 to TRBJ2-1; unclear D gene. V was pared by 0 bases and J by 7 bases, with 16 bases between. CDR3 size: 16 residues. Germline V gene lookup returns CDR1 LGHNA and CDR2 YSLEER. CDR3 bases: TGCGCCAGCAGCCAAGATGGTTCAGTGGGCTGGAATGAGCAGTTCTTC. This codes for CASSQDGSVGWNEQFF.

The chain carries TRBV7-6 and TRBJ2-1; 7 bases are shared with TRBD2. The CDR3 spans 14 residues. Germline V CDR1 and CDR2: SGHVS, FNYEAQ. Unmatched junction bases numbered 6, after V lost 1 base and J lost 9 bases. As DNA, the CDR3 is TGTGCCAGCAGCTTAGGGGCAGGGAGGGTTGAGCAGTTCTTC. This gives the protein CASSLGAGRVEQFF. Variable domain in full (rest from reference TRBV7-6 and TRBJ2-1): GAGVSQSPRYKVTKRGQDVALRCDPISGHVSLYWYRQALGQGPEFLTYFNYEAQQDKSGLPNDRFSAERPEGSISTLTIQRTEQRDSAMYRCASSLGAGRVEQFFGPGTRLTVL.

This chain uses TRBV7-3 with TRBJ1-5; D is possibly TRBD1 (6 bases). The CDR3 contains 14 residues. V lost 9 bases and J 0 bases, leaving 12 bases between the germline ends. Germline V gene data show CDR1 as SGHTA and CDR2 as FQGTGA. This CDR3 is CARFRGYSNQPQHF. The CDR3 DNA sequence: TGTGCCAGGTTCAGGGGATATAGCAATCAGCCCCAGCATTTT.

The chain carries TRBV19 and TRBJ1-2; D remains unclear. Trimming took off 3 bases at V and 5 bases at J, with 10 bases between the two ends. This CDR3 region has 13 residues. CDR1 and CDR2 (germline): LNHDA, SQIVND (reference sequence). The CDR3 DNA follows: TGTGCCAGTAGTATTTCGGGGAGATATGGCTACACCTTC. Amino acid sequence: CASSISGRYGYTF. Full variable domain (remainder filled in from reference TRBV19 and TRBJ1-2): DGGITQSPKYLFRKEGQNVTLSCEQNLNHDAMYWYRQDPGQGLRLIYYSQIVNDFQKGDIAEGYSVSREKKESFPLTVTSAQKNPTAFYLCASSISGRYGYTFGSGTRLTVV.

The rearrangement joins TRBV6-5 to TRBJ1-1; the match to TRBD1 covers 9 bases. The germline CDR1 and CDR2 sequences are MNHEY and SVGAGI. V gave up 8 bases and J gave up 1 base; unmatched junction bases: 8. CDR3 length: 15 residues. The DNA of the CDR3 is TGTGCCAGCGCGCCCAAGGGACAGGGGAACACTGAAGCTTTCTTT. Protein sequence: CASAPKGQGNTEAFF.

The chain carries TRBV2 and TRBJ2-7; 8 bases line up with TRBD2. Germline CDR1 reads SNHLY; CDR2 reads FYNNEI. This CDR3 has 16 residues. J gave up 0 bases and V 2 bases, and 6 bases lay outside the gene matches. CDR3 nucleotide sequence: TGTGCCAGCAGTGAATCTTTTAGCGGGACCTCCTACGAGCAGTACTTC. Protein sequence: CASSESFSGTSYEQYF.

This sequence joins TRBV28 and TRBJ2-7; maybe TRBD2 (6 bases). The CDR3 totals 14 residues. V lost 6 bases and J 2 bases, leaving 14 bases between the germline ends. The germline CDR1 and CDR2 sequences are MDHEN and SYDVKM. CDR3 sequence: CASSAGGTAYEQYF. CDR3 coding DNA: TGTGCCAGCAGCGCCGGGGGTACAGCCTACGAGCAGTACTTC. Based on the CDR3 plus reference TRBV28 and TRBJ2-7, the full variable domain is DVKVTQSSRYLVKRTGEKVFLECVQDMDHENMFWYRQDPGLGLRLIYFSYDVKMKEKGDIPEGYSVSREKKERFSLILESASTNQTSMYLCASSAGGTAYEQYFGPGTRLTVT.

The J gene is TRBJ2-1, the V gene TRBV5-1, with D possibly TRBD1 on 6 matching bases. Germline V gene lookup returns CDR1 SGHRS and CDR2 YFSETQ. Trimming removed 2 bases from V and 6 bases from J, with 12 bases in between. This CDR3 comprises 14 residues. Here the CDR3 DNA reads TGCGCCAGCAGCTTACAGGGTGGCTCCAATGAGCAGTTCTTC. Its protein product is CASSLQGGSNEQFF.

The rearrangement uses TRBV12-5 and TRBJ1-1; TRBD1 is a possible D gene (6 bases). V lost 6 bases, J lost 6 bases, and 17 bases lay in between. This CDR3 has 14 residues. The germline gives CDR1 LGHNT, CDR2 FRNRAP. The DNA of the CDR3 is TGTGCTAGTGGCCCCCCTGGACAGTCGGCTGAAGCTTTCTTT. Its translation: CASGPPGQSAEAFF.

Written as DNA, the CDR3 is TGTGCCAGCAGTGAGGACAGGGGTAGGCAGTTCTTC. Translated: CASSEDRGRQFF. This rearrangement joins TRBV2 to TRBJ2-1, with 9 nucleotides matching TRBD1. Germline V gene data show CDR1 as SNHLY and CDR2 as FYNNEI. The CDR3 is made up of 12 amino acids. J was trimmed by 12 bases and V by 3 bases; bases with no gene match: 3.

The chain links TRBV9 to TRBJ2-2; TRBD2 matches at 10 bases. Germline-derived CDR1 and CDR2 are SGDLS and YYNGEE. The length of the CDR3 is 17 residues. With V trimmed by 5 bases and J by 3 bases, 10 bases remained unmatched. In nucleotides, the CDR3 is TGTGCCAGCAGTGGCGGGGTAGCGGGGGGCTACACCGGGGAGCTGTTTTTT. It encodes CASSGGVAGGYTGELFF. Based on the CDR3 plus reference TRBV9 and TRBJ2-2, the full variable domain is DSGVTQTPKHLITATGQRVTLRCSPRSGDLSVYWYQQSLDQGLQFLIQYYNGEERAKGNILERFSAQQFPDLHSELNLSSLELGDSALYFCASSGGVAGGYTGELFFGEGSRLTVL.

The rearrangement links TRBV19 to TRBJ1-1; TRBD1 agrees at 7 bases. Germline V gene lookup returns CDR1 LNHDA and CDR2 SQIVND (reference sequence). Losses at the gene ends were 3 bases for V and 0 bases for J; bases not matched to a gene: 13. There are 18 residues in the CDR3. The DNA of the CDR3 is TGTGCCAGTAGTATTCCAGGCGGACAGGCGAGCGTGAACACTGAAGCTTTCTTT. Translating gives CASSIPGGQASVNTEAFF.

This chain joins TRBV15 and TRBJ1-4; D is undetermined. Per germline, CDR1 LNHNV and CDR2 YYDKDF (reference sequence). This CDR3 is 15 amino acids long. V was trimmed by 3 bases and J by 6 bases, leaving 14 bases between them. The CDR3 spells CATSRSPAVDEKLFF. CDR3 coding DNA: TGTGCCACCAGCAGGTCCCCGGCGGTAGATGAAAAACTGTTTTTT.

CDR3 DNA sequence: TGTGCCAGCATGCCCTACGTGGGGACAGCATCAAATGAGCAGTTCTTC. Its translation is CASMPYVGTASNEQFF. The chain joins TRBV27 to TRBJ2-1, with 7 bases identical to TRBD1. V lost 7 bases and J lost 7; bases outside the gene matches: 16. The CDR3 consists of 16 residues. From germline, CDR1 is MNHEY and CDR2 SMNVEV (reference sequence).

The chain employs TRBV5-4 and TRBJ2-5, with 13 nucleotides matching TRBD2. Germline V gene sequence: CDR1 SGHNT, CDR2 YYREEE (reference sequence). The CDR3 extends over 16 amino acids. Trimming cost V 4 bases and J 2 bases; bases outside gene matches: 5. CDR3 sequence reads: CASSPRTSGGQETQYF. CDR3 in DNA: TGTGCCAGCAGCCCACGGACTAGCGGGGGACAAGAGACCCAGTACTTC.